A single T cell receptor (beta chain) is shown here with its context. Original methodology: Estimated nucleated cell counts came from reference gene primer amplification. Data came from immunoSEQ multiplex PCR; TCRdb stores just in-frame clones and leaves some out. For V, J and clone size, that table is used; D and trimming come from the DNA. This table has roughly 240,000 clones, roughly 80% appearing once. The data were taken from a study of blood T cell repertoires in COVID-19. Across the whole study: From the United States, Italy and Spain came samples of acute and convalescent COVID-19. In each case, the material was cDNA or gDNA derived from T cells, B-cell-depleted T cells, or PBMCs.

The CDR3 loop spans 15 amino acids. Per germline, CDR1 LGHDT and CDR2 YNNKEL (reference sequence). Trimming took 4 bases from V and 4 from J, leaving 13 bases between them. The receptor comes from a woman aged 65 to 85 with acute or convalescent COVID-19. Sequences were obtained from peripheral blood. The chain carries TRBV3-1 (or the pseudogene TRBV3-2) and TRBJ1-4; D is uncertain. CDR3 DNA: TGTGCCAGCAGCCCCTTGAGATCCCTTAATGAAAAACTGTTTTTT. Encoded protein: CASSPLRSLNEKLFF.